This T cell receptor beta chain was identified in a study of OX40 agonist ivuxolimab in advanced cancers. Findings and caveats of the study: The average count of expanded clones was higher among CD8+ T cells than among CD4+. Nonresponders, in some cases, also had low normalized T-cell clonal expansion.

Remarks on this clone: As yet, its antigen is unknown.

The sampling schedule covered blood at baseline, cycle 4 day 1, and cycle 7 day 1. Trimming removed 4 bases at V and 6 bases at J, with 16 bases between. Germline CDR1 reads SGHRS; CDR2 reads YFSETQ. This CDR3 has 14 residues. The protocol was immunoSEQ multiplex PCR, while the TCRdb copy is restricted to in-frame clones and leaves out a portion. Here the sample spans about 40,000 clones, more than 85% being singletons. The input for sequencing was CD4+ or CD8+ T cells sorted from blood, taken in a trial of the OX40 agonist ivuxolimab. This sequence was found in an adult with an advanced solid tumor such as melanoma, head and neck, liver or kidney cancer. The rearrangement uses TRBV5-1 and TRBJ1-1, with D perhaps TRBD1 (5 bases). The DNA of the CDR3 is TGCGCCAGCAGCCCTCTCGGGGCCATCCCTGAAGCTTTCTTT. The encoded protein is CASSPLGAIPEAFF.